The entry below gives a single TCR beta chain sequence along with its context. This CDR3 contains 16 residues. Germline-derived CDR1 and CDR2 are LGHNA and YSLEER. V shed 4 bases and J 8 bases; nucleotides not matched to a gene: 13. TCRdb keeps only in-frame clones here, not all; method: immunoSEQ multiplex PCR. The data contain fewer than 85,000 clones, approximately 83% of them singletons. These data come from a study of blood T cell repertoires in COVID-19. The sample consisted of peripheral blood. The chain joins TRBV4-3 to TRBJ2-1, with 8 bases fitting TRBD2. This TCR was sampled from a human donor in a cohort sampled during active COVID-19. CDR3 sequence: CASSLRLGSGGDEQFF. The DNA of the CDR3 is TGCGCCAGCAGCCTTCGCCTAGGGAGCGGGGGTGATGAGCAGTTCTTC.